The count of the clone carrying this T cell receptor beta chain is one. Its cognate antigen is unknown. Time point of the sample: persistent/refractory GD, antithyroid drugs over 5 years with positive TRAb. From PBMCs, RNA was extracted and then used to make the TCR library. This entry is derived from a study of regulatory T cells in long-lasting Graves disease. Background on the study: It was over 5 years of antithyroid drugs, with positive TSH receptor antibodies, that meant persistent Graves' disease.

CDR1 is LGHDT and CDR2 is YNNKEL in the germline V gene (reference sequence). With 1 base clipped from V and 14 bases from J, the junction kept 10 bases outside the gene matches. This CDR3 has 15 amino acids. Arm-PCR of CDR3 regions and iRepertoire HTBI primers were the basis on which TCR beta libraries were built. MiXCR, applied by TCRdb to the multiplex PCR reads, yields one record per CDR3 protein. Of around 510,000 distinct CDR3 sequences listed, less than 25% are singletons. Study observations and caveats: The researchers studied only peripheral blood, not thyroid tissue. TCR diversity was lower in persistent Graves' patients (versus newly diagnosed ones).

Here the sequenced sample was peripheral blood mononuclear cells (PBMCs), taken when the disease was refractory, from a patient treated with antithyroid drugs. This TCR was sampled from a female donor with Graves disease. V usage is TRBV3-1 and J usage is TRBJ2-1; 11 nucleotides agree with TRBD2. For the CDR3, the DNA is TGTGCCAGCAGCCAAGGGGATGGACTAGCGGGTACCAAGTTCTTC. Amino acids: CASSQGDGLAGTKFF.